The present entry profiles one TCR beta chain with its context. What it binds is unknown. The sample belongs to a study of CD8+ T cells in alopecia areata. Overall study context: Treated patients swallowed 5 to 10 mg of oral tofacitinib twice daily.

Whole-study results and caveats: In scalp and blood during tofacitinib, many expanded lesional clones persisted. Expanded CD8+ clones among the top 100, as well as scalp clonality, were significantly decreased by tofacitinib. Among patients, TCR sharing was less clear than in mice, a difference possibly due in part to HLA diversity in the patient population.

Germline V gives CDR1 KGHSH, CDR2 LQKENI. V was clipped by 5 bases and J by 4 bases; unmatched bases: 4. The CDR3 runs to 13 residues. Sample treatment: oral pan-JAK inhibitor, 5-10 mg twice daily. cDNA reverse transcribed from extracted RNA served as the sequencing template. Sequencing used immunoSEQ multiplex PCR; TCRdb keeps in-frame clones, though not all of them. The sample lists over 150,000 clones; about 60% were seen once. The J gene is TRBJ2-7, the V gene TRBV18, with 8 nucleotides matching TRBD1. The sequencing here drew on CD4+ T cells sorted from blood, taken at week 24, from a patient treated with tofacitinib. This TCR was sampled from a human donor with alopecia areata. Here the CDR3 reads CASSEDRAYEQYF. For the CDR3, the DNA is TGTGCCAGCTCAGAGGACAGGGCGTACGAGCAGTACTTC.